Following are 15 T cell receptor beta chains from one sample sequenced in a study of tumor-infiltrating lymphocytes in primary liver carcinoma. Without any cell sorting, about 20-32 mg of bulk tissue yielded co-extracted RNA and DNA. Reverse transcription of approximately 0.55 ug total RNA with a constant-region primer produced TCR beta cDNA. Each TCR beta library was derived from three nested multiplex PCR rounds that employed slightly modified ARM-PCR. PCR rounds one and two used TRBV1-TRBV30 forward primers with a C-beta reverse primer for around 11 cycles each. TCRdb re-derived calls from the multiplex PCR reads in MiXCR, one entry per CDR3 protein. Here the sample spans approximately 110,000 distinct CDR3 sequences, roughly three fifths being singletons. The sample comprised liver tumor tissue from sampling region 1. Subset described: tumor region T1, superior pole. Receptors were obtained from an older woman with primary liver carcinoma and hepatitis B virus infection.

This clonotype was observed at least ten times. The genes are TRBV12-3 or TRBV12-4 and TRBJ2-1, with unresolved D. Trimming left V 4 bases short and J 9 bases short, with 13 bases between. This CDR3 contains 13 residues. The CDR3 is CASSSFQTGEQFF. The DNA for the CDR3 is TGTGCCAGCAGTTCCTTTCAGACTGGTGAGCAGTTCTTC.

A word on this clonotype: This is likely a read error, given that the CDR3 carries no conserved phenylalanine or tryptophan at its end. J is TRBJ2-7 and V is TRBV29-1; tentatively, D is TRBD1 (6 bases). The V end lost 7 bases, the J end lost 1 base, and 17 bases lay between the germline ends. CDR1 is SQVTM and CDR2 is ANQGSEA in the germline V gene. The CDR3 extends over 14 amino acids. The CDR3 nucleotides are TGCAGCGATGTGAGGGGGACCAATTCCTACGAGCAGTACTTG. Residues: CSDVRGTNSYEQYL.

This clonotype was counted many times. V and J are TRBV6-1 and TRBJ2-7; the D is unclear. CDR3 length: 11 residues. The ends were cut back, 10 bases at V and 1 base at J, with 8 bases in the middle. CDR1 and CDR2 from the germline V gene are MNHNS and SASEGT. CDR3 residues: CATRISYEQYF. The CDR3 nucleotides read TGTGCCACTCGGATTTCCTACGAGCAGTACTTC.

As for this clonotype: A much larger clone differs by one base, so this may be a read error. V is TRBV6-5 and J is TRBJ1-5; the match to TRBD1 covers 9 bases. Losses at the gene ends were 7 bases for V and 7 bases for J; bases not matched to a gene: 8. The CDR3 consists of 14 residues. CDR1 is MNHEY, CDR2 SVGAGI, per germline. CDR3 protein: CASIPPGQGQPQHF. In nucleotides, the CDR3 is TGTGCCAGCATACCTCCGGGACAGGGCCAGCCCCAGCATTTT.

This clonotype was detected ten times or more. The CDR3 region has the DNA TGTGCCAGCAGCCGCGATCAGACAGGCGGCTACACCTTC. Translation: CASSRDQTGGYTF. The V and J genes are TRBV11-2 and TRBJ1-2; a weak D match, TRBD1 (6 bases). V shed 5 bases and J shed 8 bases, with 15 bases lying between them. The CDR3 is made up of 13 amino acids. Germline values: CDR1 SGHAT, CDR2 FQNNGV.

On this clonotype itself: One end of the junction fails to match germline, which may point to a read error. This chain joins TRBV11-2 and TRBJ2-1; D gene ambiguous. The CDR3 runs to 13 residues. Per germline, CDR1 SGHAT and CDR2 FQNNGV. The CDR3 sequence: CASSLDMDGEQFF. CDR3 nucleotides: TGTGCCAGTAGCTTAGACATGGATGGTGAGCAGTTCTTC.

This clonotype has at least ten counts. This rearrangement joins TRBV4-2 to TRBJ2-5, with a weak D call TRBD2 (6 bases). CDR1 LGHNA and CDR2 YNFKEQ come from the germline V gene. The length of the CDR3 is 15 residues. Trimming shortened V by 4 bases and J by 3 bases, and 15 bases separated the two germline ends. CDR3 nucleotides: TGTGCCAGCAGCCCCACCCCGGGAGCAAAAGAGACCCAGTACTTC. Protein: CASSPTPGAKETQYF.

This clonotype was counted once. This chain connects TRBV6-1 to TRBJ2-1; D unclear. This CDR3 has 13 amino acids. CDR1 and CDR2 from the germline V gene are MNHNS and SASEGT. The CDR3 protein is CSNSEVDYNEQFF. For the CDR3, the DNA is TGTTCCAACAGTGAAGTGGATTACAATGAGCAGTTCTTC.

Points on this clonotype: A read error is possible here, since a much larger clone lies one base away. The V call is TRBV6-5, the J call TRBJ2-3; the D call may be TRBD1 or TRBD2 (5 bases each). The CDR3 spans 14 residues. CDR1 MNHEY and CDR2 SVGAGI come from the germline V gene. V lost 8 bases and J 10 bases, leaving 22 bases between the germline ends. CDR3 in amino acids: CASAGSSSTGPQYF. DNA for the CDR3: TGTGCCAGCGCTGGGAGTTCAAGCACAGGTCCGCAGTATTTT.

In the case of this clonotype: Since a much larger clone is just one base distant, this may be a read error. The CDR3: CASMWGGAYSIEAFF. DNA for the CDR3: TGTGCCAGCATGTGGGGGGGCGCGTATAGTATTGAAGCTTTCTTT. This chain connects TRBV28 to TRBJ1-1, with D perhaps TRBD1 (6 bases). The CDR3 is made up of 15 amino acids. The germline V and J ends were trimmed by 7 bases and 7 bases, with 22 bases remaining between them. Germline V CDR1 and CDR2: MDHEN, SYDVKM.

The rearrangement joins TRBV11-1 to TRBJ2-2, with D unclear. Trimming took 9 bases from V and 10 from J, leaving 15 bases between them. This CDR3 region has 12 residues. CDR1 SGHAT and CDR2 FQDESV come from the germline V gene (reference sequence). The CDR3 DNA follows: TGTGCCAGTAGCCCACTACCAGAGGAGCTGTTTTTT. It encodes CASSPLPEELFF.

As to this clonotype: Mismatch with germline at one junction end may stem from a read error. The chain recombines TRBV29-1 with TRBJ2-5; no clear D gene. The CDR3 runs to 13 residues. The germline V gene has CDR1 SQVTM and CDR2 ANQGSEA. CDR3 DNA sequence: TGCAGCGTTTTCCGTACCGACCGAGAGACCCAGCACTTC. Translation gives CSVFRTDRETQHF.

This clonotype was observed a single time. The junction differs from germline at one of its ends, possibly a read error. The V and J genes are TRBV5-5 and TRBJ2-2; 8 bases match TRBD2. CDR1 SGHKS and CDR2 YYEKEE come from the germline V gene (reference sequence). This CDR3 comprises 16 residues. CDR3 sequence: CDSSFGGAANTGELFF. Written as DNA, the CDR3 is TGTGACAGCAGCTTCGGGGGGGCCGCGAACACCGGGGAGCTGTTTTTT.

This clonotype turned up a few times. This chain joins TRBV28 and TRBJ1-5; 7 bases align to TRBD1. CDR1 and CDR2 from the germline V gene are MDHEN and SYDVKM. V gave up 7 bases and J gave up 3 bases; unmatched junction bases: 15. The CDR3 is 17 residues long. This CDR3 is CASNPPRQGPYNQPQHF. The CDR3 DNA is TGTGCCAGCAACCCACCCCGACAGGGTCCCTACAATCAGCCCCAGCATTTT. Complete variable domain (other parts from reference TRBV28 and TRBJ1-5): DVKVTQSSRYLVKRTGEKVFLECVQDMDHENMFWYRQDPGLGLRLIYFSYDVKMKEKGDIPEGYSVSREKKERFSLILESASTNQTSMYLCASNPPRQGPYNQPQHFGDGTRLSIL.

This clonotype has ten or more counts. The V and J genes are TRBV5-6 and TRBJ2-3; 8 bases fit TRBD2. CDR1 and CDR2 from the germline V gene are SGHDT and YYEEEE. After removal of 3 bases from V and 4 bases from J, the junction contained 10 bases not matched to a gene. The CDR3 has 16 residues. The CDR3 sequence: CASSSGLAPSADTQYF. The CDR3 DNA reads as TGTGCCAGCAGCTCTGGACTAGCCCCGAGCGCAGATACGCAGTATTTT.